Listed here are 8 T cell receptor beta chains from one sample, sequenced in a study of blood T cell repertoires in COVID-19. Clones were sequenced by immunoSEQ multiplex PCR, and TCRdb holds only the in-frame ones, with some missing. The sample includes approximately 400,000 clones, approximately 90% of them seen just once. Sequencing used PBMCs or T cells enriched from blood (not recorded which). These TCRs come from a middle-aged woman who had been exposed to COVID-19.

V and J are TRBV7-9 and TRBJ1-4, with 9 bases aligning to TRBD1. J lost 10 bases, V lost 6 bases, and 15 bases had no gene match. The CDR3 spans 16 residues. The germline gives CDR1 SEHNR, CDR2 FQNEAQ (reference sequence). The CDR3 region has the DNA TGTGCCAGCAGTTCCATCGGGACAGGGTTCTCTGGAAAACTGTTTTTT. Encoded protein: CASSSIGTGFSGKLFF.

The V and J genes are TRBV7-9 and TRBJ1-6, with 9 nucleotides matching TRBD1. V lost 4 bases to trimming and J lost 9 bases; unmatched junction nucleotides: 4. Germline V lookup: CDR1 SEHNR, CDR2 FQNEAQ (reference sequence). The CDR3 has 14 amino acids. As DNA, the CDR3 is TGTGCCAGCAGCTCGGGGACAGGGCCTTCACCCCTCCACTTT. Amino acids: CASSSGTGPSPLHF. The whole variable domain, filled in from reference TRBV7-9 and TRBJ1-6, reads DTGVSQNPRHKITKRGQNVTFRCDPISEHNRLYWYRQTLGQGPEFLTYFQNEAQLEKSRLLSDRFSAERPKGSFSTLEIQRTEQGDSAMYLCASSSGTGPSPLHFGNGTRLTVT.

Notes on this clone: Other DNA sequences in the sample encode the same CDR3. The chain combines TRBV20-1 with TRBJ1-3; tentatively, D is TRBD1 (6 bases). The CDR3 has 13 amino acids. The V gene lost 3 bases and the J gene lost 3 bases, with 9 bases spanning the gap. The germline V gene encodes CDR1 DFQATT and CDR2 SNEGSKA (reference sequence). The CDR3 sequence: CSASTGSGNTIYF. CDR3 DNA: TGCAGTGCTAGTACAGGGAGTGGAAACACCATATATTTT.

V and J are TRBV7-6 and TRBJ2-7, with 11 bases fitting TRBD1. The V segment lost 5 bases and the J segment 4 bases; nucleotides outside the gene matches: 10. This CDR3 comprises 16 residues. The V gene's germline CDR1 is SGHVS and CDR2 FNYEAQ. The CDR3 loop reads CASSLRTGTGGYEQYF. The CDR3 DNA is TGTGCCAGCAGCCTAAGGACCGGGACAGGGGGTTACGAGCAGTACTTC.

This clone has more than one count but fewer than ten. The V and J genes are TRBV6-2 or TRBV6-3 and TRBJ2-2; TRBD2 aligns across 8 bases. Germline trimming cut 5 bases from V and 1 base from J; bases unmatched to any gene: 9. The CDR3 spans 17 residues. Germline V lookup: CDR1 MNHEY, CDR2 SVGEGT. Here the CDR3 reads CASSVIAGNVNTGELFF. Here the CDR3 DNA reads TGTGCCAGCAGTGTGATAGCGGGGAACGTGAACACCGGGGAGCTGTTTTTT.

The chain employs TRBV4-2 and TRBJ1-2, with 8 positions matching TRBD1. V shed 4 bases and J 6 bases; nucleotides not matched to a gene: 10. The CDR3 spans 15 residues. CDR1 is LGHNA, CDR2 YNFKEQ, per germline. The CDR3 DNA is TGTGCCAGCAGCCCCAACCCGGACAGGGAAAATGGCTACACCTTC. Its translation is CASSPNPDRENGYTF.

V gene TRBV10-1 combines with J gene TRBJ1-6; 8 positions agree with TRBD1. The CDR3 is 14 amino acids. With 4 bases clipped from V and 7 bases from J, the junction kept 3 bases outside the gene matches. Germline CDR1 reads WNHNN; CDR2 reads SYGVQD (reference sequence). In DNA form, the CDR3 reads TGCGCCAGCAGTGCACGGACAGGGAATTCACCCCTCCACTTT. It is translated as CASSARTGNSPLHF.

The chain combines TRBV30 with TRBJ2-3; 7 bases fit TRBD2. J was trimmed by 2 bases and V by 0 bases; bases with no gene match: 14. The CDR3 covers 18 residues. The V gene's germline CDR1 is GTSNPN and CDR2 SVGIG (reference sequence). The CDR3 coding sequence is TGTGCCTGGAGTGTATTAGAGTTGACTAGCCTTTACACAGATACGCAGTATTTT. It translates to CAWSVLELTSLYTDTQYF. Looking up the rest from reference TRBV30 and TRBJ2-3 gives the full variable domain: SQTIHQWPATLVQPVGSPLSLECTVEGTSNPNLYWYRQAAGRGLQLLFYSVGIGQISSEVPQNLSASRPQDRQFILSSKKLLLSDSGFYLCAWSVLELTSLYTDTQYFGPGTRLTVL.